This is a list of T cell receptor beta chains from one sample in a study of blood T cell repertoires in COVID-19. Method: immunoSEQ multiplex PCR; TCRdb's copy keeps in-frame clones and lacks some. The profile shows 200,000 to 250,000 clones, 87% of them singletons. The specimen was peripheral blood. Every receptor here comes from a young man with active or convalescent COVID-19. Both conserved end residues are part of each CDR3. A D gene is named only where the DNA matches it firmly. Size values are once, few and many counts, or a class for expanded clones, and some rows have none.

CDR3nt: TGTGCCAGCAGTGGGGTGGGAGGTGAAGCTTTCTTT
CDR3aa: CASSGVGGEAFF
v_gene: TRBV6-4
abundance: -
j_gene: TRBJ1-1
d_gene: -

CDR3nt: TGTGCCATCGGGGAACAGGCGACCTTTAGCACAGATACGCAGTATTTT
CDR3aa: CAIGEQATFSTDTQYF
v_gene: TRBV10-3
abundance: few
j_gene: TRBJ2-3
d_gene: -

CDR3nt: TGCGCCAGCAGCCGGGAAGGACAGGTCTACGAGCAGTACTTC
CDR3aa: CASSREGQVYEQYF
v_gene: TRBV4-1
abundance: -
j_gene: TRBJ2-7
d_gene: TRBD1

CDR3nt: TGTGCCAGCAGCTCCCATCGACAGCTTCTAGCCAAAAACATTCAGTACTTC
CDR3aa: CASSSHRQLLAKNIQYF
v_gene: TRBV6-2/TRBV6-3
abundance: -
j_gene: TRBJ2-4
d_gene: -

CDR3nt: TGTGCCAGCAGCCCACTGGACAGTAACACTGAAGCTTTCTTT
CDR3aa: CASSPLDSNTEAFF
v_gene: TRBV7-3
abundance: -
j_gene: TRBJ1-1
d_gene: -

CDR3nt: TGTGCCAGCAGTCTAGCGGGAGGGGGCAATGAGCAGTTCTTC
CDR3aa: CASSLAGGGNEQFF
v_gene: TRBV27
abundance: -
j_gene: TRBJ2-1
d_gene: TRBD2

CDR3nt: TGTGCCAGCAGCTTAGATTATAGCAATCAGCCCCAGCATTTT
CDR3aa: CASSLDYSNQPQHF
v_gene: TRBV7-2
abundance: -
j_gene: TRBJ1-5
d_gene: -

CDR3nt: TGTGCCACCAGTGATCCGGAGCCTGGAAGGGAAAACTCAGGGGTCTACAATGAGCAGTTCTTC
CDR3aa: CATSDPEPGRENSGVYNEQFF
v_gene: TRBV24-1
abundance: -
j_gene: TRBJ2-1
d_gene: -

CDR3nt: TGCGCCAGCTGCATCGGAACAGGGTACACTGAAGCTTTCTTT
CDR3aa: CASCIGTGYTEAFF
v_gene: TRBV5-1
abundance: -
j_gene: TRBJ1-1
d_gene: -

CDR3nt: TGTGCCAGCAGCTTAGGCTCAAACAGGGGGTATGGTTGCACCTTC
CDR3aa: CASSLGSNRGYGCTF
v_gene: TRBV13
abundance: -
j_gene: TRBJ1-2
d_gene: TRBD1

CDR3nt: TGTGCCAGCAGCTCGACAGGGTTGGAGACCCAGTACTTC
CDR3aa: CASSSTGLETQYF
v_gene: TRBV9
abundance: -
j_gene: TRBJ2-5
d_gene: TRBD1

CDR3nt: TGCGCCAGCTTCGAAACCCCAATGCCGGGACAGGGTTTCTATGGCTACACCTTC
CDR3aa: CASFETPMPGQGFYGYTF
v_gene: TRBV5-1
abundance: -
j_gene: TRBJ1-2
d_gene: TRBD1

CDR3nt: TGTGCCAGCAGCGCGACTAGCGGGGGCTCCTACGAGCAGTACTTC
CDR3aa: CASSATSGGSYEQYF
v_gene: TRBV9
abundance: -
j_gene: TRBJ2-7
d_gene: TRBD2

CDR3nt: TGTGCCAGCAGCTTACGAGCGGGGCAATTCTACGAGCAGTACTTC
CDR3aa: CASSLRAGQFYEQYF
v_gene: TRBV7-2
abundance: -
j_gene: TRBJ2-7
d_gene: TRBD2

CDR3nt: TGTGCCAGCAGGGGGCTTAGTCCCTATGGCTACACCTTC
CDR3aa: CASRGLSPYGYTF
v_gene: TRBV12-3/TRBV12-4
abundance: -
j_gene: TRBJ1-2
d_gene: -

CDR3nt: TGTGCCAGCTCACCAGTGGGCAGCTACAATGAGCAGTTCTTC
CDR3aa: CASSPVGSYNEQFF
v_gene: TRBV18
abundance: -
j_gene: TRBJ2-1
d_gene: -

CDR3nt: TGTGCCACCAGCAGTAATATTATCGGTGGAAACACCATATATTTT
CDR3aa: CATSSNIIGGNTIYF
v_gene: TRBV15
abundance: -
j_gene: TRBJ1-3
d_gene: -

CDR3nt: TGTGCCAGCAGCAGGACAGGGGGTGGTATCTATGGCTACACCTTC
CDR3aa: CASSRTGGGIYGYTF
v_gene: TRBV7-3
abundance: -
j_gene: TRBJ1-2
d_gene: TRBD1

CDR3nt: TGTGCCAGCAGCGCCACAGGGCTCACTGAAGCTTTCTTT
CDR3aa: CASSATGLTEAFF
v_gene: TRBV7-3
abundance: -
j_gene: TRBJ1-1
d_gene: -

CDR3nt: TGTGCCAGCAGCAATTGGGAGTTAGTGGACAATGAGCAGTTCTTC
CDR3aa: CASSNWELVDNEQFF
v_gene: TRBV21-1
abundance: -
j_gene: TRBJ2-1
d_gene: -

CDR3nt: TGCGCCAGCAGCTCCCGACTAGCGGGAACAAACAATGAGCAGTTCTTC
CDR3aa: CASSSRLAGTNNEQFF
v_gene: TRBV5-1
abundance: -
j_gene: TRBJ2-1
d_gene: TRBD2

CDR3nt: TGTGCCAGCAGCCAATCGGCCTCCATCTATGGCTACACCTTC
CDR3aa: CASSQSASIYGYTF
v_gene: TRBV16
abundance: -
j_gene: TRBJ1-2
d_gene: -

CDR3nt: TGTGCCAGCAGCTTAGAAGCCCGCTTTGCAACTAATGAAAAACTGTTTTTT
CDR3aa: CASSLEARFATNEKLFF
v_gene: TRBV7-9
abundance: -
j_gene: TRBJ1-4
d_gene: -

CDR3nt: TGTGCCAGCAGCCAAGAAAGAACGGGCACCATATATTTT
CDR3aa: CASSQERTGTIYF
v_gene: TRBV14
abundance: -
j_gene: TRBJ1-3
d_gene: -

CDR3nt: TGTGCCACAAAAGGGGCGGGGTCCCCCTCCTACGAGCAGTACTTC
CDR3aa: CATKGAGSPSYEQYF
v_gene: TRBV3-1/TRBV3-2
abundance: -
j_gene: TRBJ2-7
d_gene: -

CDR3nt: TGTGCCAGCAGCGCAGGGACAGGACGTCCAACTAATGAAAAACTGTTTTTT
CDR3aa: CASSAGTGRPTNEKLFF
v_gene: TRBV9
abundance: -
j_gene: TRBJ1-4
d_gene: TRBD1

CDR3nt: TGTGCCAGTAGTAAGTTAGCGGGGGATCTCACAGATACGCAGTATTTT
CDR3aa: CASSKLAGDLTDTQYF
v_gene: TRBV19
abundance: -
j_gene: TRBJ2-3
d_gene: TRBD2

CDR3nt: TGTGCCAGTAGTATCGGCTCCTACAATGAGCAGTTCTTC
CDR3aa: CASSIGSYNEQFF
v_gene: TRBV19
abundance: -
j_gene: TRBJ2-1
d_gene: -

CDR3nt: TGTGCCAGCAGTCCCCGGACAGGGAGCGGCGAGCAGTACTTC
CDR3aa: CASSPRTGSGEQYF
v_gene: TRBV27
abundance: -
j_gene: TRBJ2-7
d_gene: TRBD1

CDR3nt: TGTGCCAGCAGCGGCCCGACAGTGAACACTGAAGCTTTCTTT
CDR3aa: CASSGPTVNTEAFF
v_gene: TRBV21-1
abundance: few
j_gene: TRBJ1-1
d_gene: -

CDR3nt: TGTGCCAGCAGCTGGCCGGGACAGGGATCGTCGAACACTGAAGCTTTCTTT
CDR3aa: CASSWPGQGSSNTEAFF
v_gene: TRBV7-2
abundance: -
j_gene: TRBJ1-1
d_gene: TRBD1

CDR3nt: TGTGCCAGCAGCTTTAGGGGCGCTGCCGGAAACACCATATATTTT
CDR3aa: CASSFRGAAGNTIYF
v_gene: TRBV5-6
abundance: few
j_gene: TRBJ1-3
d_gene: -

CDR3nt: TGTGCCAGCAGTACCCGGGACAGGGGGTTAGATACGCAGTATTTT
CDR3aa: CASSTRDRGLDTQYF
v_gene: TRBV6-2/TRBV6-3
abundance: few
j_gene: TRBJ2-3
d_gene: TRBD1

CDR3nt: TGTGCCAGCAGTTCAGGGGGCGGCAGGGAAAAACTGTTTTTT
CDR3aa: CASSSGGGREKLFF
v_gene: TRBV6-2/TRBV6-3
abundance: few
j_gene: TRBJ1-4
d_gene: TRBD1

CDR3nt: TGTGCCAGCAGTGTAGGGGGGGCGCGAGAGCAGTACTTC
CDR3aa: CASSVGGAREQYF
v_gene: TRBV2
abundance: -
j_gene: TRBJ2-7
d_gene: -

CDR3nt: TGTGCCAGCAGCCAAGCGGCTAGCGGGAACCAAGAGACCCAGTACTTC
CDR3aa: CASSQAASGNQETQYF
v_gene: TRBV4-2
abundance: few
j_gene: TRBJ2-5
d_gene: TRBD2

CDR3nt: TGTGCCAGCAGCCCCCGGGGACAGTATGGCTACACCTTC
CDR3aa: CASSPRGQYGYTF
v_gene: TRBV11-1
abundance: -
j_gene: TRBJ1-2
d_gene: TRBD1

CDR3nt: TGTGCCAGCAGCTTGGGACTAGCCTTTAATGAGCAGTTCTTC
CDR3aa: CASSLGLAFNEQFF
v_gene: TRBV7-9
abundance: -
j_gene: TRBJ2-1
d_gene: TRBD2

CDR3nt: TGTGCCAGCAGCATTTGGGGCAGGGGAGGGCAAGAGACCCAGTACTTC
CDR3aa: CASSIWGRGGQETQYF
v_gene: TRBV9
abundance: -
j_gene: TRBJ2-5
d_gene: -

CDR3nt: TGTGCCAGCAGCTTGGGACTGCAAGAGACCCAGTACTTC
CDR3aa: CASSLGLQETQYF
v_gene: TRBV5-5
abundance: -
j_gene: TRBJ2-5
d_gene: -

CDR3nt: TGTGCCAGCAGTGAGCTGAGTCCGAACACTGAAGCTTTCTTT
CDR3aa: CASSELSPNTEAFF
v_gene: TRBV6-1
abundance: -
j_gene: TRBJ1-1
d_gene: -

CDR3nt: TGCGCCAGCAGCCAAGATCAGGATAACCTCAGGCCTGGAAACACCATATATTTT
CDR3aa: CASSQDQDNLRPGNTIYF
v_gene: TRBV4-1
abundance: -
j_gene: TRBJ1-3
d_gene: -

CDR3nt: TGTGCCAGCAGTCCAGGACTAGCGGGAGGCTACGAGCAGTACTTC
CDR3aa: CASSPGLAGGYEQYF
v_gene: TRBV6-5
abundance: -
j_gene: TRBJ2-7
d_gene: TRBD2

CDR3nt: TGTGCCATCAGTGAGTCGGGAGTAGGGGGAAATTCACCCCTCCACTTT
CDR3aa: CAISESGVGGNSPLHF
v_gene: TRBV10-3
abundance: -
j_gene: TRBJ1-6
d_gene: -

CDR3nt: TGCAGCGTTGGGGCCAGGGGAAACTATGGCTACACCTTC
CDR3aa: CSVGARGNYGYTF
v_gene: TRBV29-1
abundance: -
j_gene: TRBJ1-2
d_gene: -

CDR3nt: TGTGCCTGGAGTGCGGGACAGGGGGGAATTTATGGCTACACCTTC
CDR3aa: CAWSAGQGGIYGYTF
v_gene: TRBV30
abundance: -
j_gene: TRBJ1-2
d_gene: TRBD1

CDR3nt: TGTGCCAGCAAACCTCGACAGGGAGAGAACACTGAAGCTTTCTTT
CDR3aa: CASKPRQGENTEAFF
v_gene: TRBV7-6
abundance: -
j_gene: TRBJ1-1
d_gene: TRBD1

CDR3nt: TGCGCCAGCAGCTTGGCCGGGAGGGACACTGAAGCTTTCTTT
CDR3aa: CASSLAGRDTEAFF
v_gene: TRBV5-1
abundance: -
j_gene: TRBJ1-1
d_gene: -

CDR3nt: TGTGCCAGCAGTGTGGCGGGACCGATGAATTTCTACGAGCAGTACTTC
CDR3aa: CASSVAGPMNFYEQYF
v_gene: TRBV6-1
abundance: few
j_gene: TRBJ2-7
d_gene: -

CDR3nt: TGTGCCAGCAGTTTATCCCAGGGGTCTACTGAAAAACTGTTTTTT
CDR3aa: CASSLSQGSTEKLFF
v_gene: TRBV27
abundance: -
j_gene: TRBJ1-4
d_gene: -

CDR3nt: TGTGCCAGCAGCCTGGGACTAGCGTTCGGGGCTGGCACAGATACGCAGTATTTT
CDR3aa: CASSLGLAFGAGTDTQYF
v_gene: TRBV5-4
abundance: once
j_gene: TRBJ2-3
d_gene: TRBD2

CDR3nt: TGTGCTAGTGGTTTCGGGACAGTGAACACTGAAGCTTTCTTT
CDR3aa: CASGFGTVNTEAFF
v_gene: TRBV12-5
abundance: -
j_gene: TRBJ1-1
d_gene: TRBD1

CDR3nt: TGTGCCAGCAGTTCCGCAGGAGGGGCGCGGGGCTACACCTTC
CDR3aa: CASSSAGGARGYTF
v_gene: TRBV6-5
abundance: -
j_gene: TRBJ1-2
d_gene: -

CDR3nt: TGTGCCAGCAGCTGGGGCAGGGGCACAGATACGCAGTATTTT
CDR3aa: CASSWGRGTDTQYF
v_gene: TRBV11-3
abundance: -
j_gene: TRBJ2-3
d_gene: -

CDR3nt: TGCGCCAGCAGCTTGGAGGGACAGGGTGCAGATGGCTACACCTTC
CDR3aa: CASSLEGQGADGYTF
v_gene: TRBV5-1
abundance: few
j_gene: TRBJ1-2
d_gene: TRBD1

CDR3nt: TGTGCCAGTAGTATAGCCGCTCCCGGACTAGGAGTCAATGAGCAGTTCTTC
CDR3aa: CASSIAAPGLGVNEQFF
v_gene: TRBV19
abundance: -
j_gene: TRBJ2-1
d_gene: TRBD2

CDR3nt: TGTGCCACCAGCCCCGGACAGGGGCACACCGGGGAGCTGTTTTTT
CDR3aa: CATSPGQGHTGELFF
v_gene: TRBV15
abundance: -
j_gene: TRBJ2-2
d_gene: TRBD1